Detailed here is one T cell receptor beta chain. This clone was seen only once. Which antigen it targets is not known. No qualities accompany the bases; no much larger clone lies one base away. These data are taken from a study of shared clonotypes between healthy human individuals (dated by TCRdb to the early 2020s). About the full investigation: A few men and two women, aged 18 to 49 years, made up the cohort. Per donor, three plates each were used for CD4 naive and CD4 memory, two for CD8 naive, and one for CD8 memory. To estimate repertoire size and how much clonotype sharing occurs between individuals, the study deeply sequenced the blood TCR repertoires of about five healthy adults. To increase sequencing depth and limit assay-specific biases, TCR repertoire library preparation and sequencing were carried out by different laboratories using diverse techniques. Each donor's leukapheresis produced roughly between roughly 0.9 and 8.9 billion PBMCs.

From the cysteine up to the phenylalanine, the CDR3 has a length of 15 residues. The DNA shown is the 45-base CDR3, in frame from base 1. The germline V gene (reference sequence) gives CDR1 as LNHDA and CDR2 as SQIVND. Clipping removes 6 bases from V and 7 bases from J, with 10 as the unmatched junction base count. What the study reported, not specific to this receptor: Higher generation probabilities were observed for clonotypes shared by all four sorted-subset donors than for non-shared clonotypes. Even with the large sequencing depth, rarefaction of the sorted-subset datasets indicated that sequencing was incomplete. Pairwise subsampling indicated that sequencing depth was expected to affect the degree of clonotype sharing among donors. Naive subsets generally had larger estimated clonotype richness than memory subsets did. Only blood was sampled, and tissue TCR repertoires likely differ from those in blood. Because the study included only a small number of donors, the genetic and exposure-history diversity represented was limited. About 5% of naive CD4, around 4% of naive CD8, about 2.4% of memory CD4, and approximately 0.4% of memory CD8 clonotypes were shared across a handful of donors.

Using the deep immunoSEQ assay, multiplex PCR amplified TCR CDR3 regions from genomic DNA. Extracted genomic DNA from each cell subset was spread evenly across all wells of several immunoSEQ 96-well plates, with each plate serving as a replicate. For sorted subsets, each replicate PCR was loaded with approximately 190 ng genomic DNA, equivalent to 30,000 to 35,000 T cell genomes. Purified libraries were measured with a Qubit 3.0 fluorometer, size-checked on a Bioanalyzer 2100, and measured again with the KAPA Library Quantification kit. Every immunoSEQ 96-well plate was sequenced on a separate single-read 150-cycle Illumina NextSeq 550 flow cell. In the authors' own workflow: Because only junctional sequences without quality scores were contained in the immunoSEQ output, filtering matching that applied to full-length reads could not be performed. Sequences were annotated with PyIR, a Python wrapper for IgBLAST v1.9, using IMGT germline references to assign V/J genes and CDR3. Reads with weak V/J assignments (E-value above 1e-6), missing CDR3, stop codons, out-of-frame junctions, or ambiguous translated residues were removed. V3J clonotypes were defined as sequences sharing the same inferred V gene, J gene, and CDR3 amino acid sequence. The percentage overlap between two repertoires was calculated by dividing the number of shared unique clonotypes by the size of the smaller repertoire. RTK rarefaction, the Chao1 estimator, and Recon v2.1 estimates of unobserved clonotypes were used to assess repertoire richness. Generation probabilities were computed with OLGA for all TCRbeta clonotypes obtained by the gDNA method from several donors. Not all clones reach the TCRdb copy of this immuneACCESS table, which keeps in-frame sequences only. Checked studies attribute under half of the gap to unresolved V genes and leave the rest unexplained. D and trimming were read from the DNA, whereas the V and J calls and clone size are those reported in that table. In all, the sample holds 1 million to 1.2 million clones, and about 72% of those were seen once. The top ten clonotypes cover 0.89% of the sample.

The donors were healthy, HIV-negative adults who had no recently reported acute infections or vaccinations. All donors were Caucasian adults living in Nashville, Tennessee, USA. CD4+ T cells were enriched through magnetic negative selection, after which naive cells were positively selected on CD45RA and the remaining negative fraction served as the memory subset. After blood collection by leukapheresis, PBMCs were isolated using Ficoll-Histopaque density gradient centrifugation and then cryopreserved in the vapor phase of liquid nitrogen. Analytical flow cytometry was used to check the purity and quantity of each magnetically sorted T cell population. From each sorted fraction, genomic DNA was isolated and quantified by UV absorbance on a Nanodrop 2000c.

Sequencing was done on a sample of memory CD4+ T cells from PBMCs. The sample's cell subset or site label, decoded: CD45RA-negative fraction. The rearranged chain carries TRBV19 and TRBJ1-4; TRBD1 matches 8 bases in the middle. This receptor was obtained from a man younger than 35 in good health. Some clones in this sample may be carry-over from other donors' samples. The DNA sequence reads TGTGCCAGTAGCGACAGGGGAGCCAGGGCTGAAAAACTGTTTTTT. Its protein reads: CASSDRGARAEKLFF. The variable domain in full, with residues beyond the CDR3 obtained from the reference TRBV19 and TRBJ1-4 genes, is DGGITQSPKYLFRKEGQNVTLSCEQNLNHDAMYWYRQDPGQGLRLIYYSQIVNDFQKGDIAEGYSVSREKKESFPLTVTSAQKNPTAFYLCASSDRGARAEKLFFGSGTQLSVL.